The clone carrying this TCR beta chain was seen many times. Antigen: not known. The data were taken from a study of T cells in Graves' hyperthyroidism and ophthalmopathy. About the study: Once the initial diagnosis was made, peripheral blood was obtained before any treatment. Whole-study findings and limits: Model-based prediction identified ophthalmopathy a median 6.5 months prior to its onset.

Amplification of TCR beta CDR3 regions was performed using RNA transcripts as template. First-round RT-PCR of the TCR CDR3 relied on the HTBI primer set. Each CDR3 protein gets one entry after TCRdb re-called the multiplex PCR reads with MiXCR. The sample contains about 380,000 distinct CDR3 sequences, approximately 14% of which appear only once. The germline CDR1 and CDR2 sequences are ENHRY and SYGVKD. Deletions cut 9 bases from V and 2 bases from J, with 13 bases between. The CDR3 has 13 residues. It was uncontrolled infection, other autoimmune disease, pregnancy or lactation that excluded patients.

The TCR was taken from a woman in her thirties with Graves' ophthalmopathy. The rearrangement joins TRBV10-3 to TRBJ1-1, with a possible D match to TRBD1 (5 bases). The sequencing sample was made of blood. This chain's CDR3 is CAIRGGPNTEAFF. In DNA form, the CDR3 reads TGTGCCATAAGGGGAGGACCCAACACTGAAGCTTTCTTT.